These 30 T cell receptor beta chains were sequenced from one sample in a study of T cells after yellow fever vaccination (dated by TCRdb to about 2019). Library creation used 5' RACE. The sequencer was an Illumina HiSeq 2500. The raw public reads went through TCRdb reprocessing: fastp at Q25, MiXCR clone calling, in-frame beta chains kept. A single entry per CDR3 protein holds the most common genes and DNA from its merged rows. This sample has about 120,000 distinct CDR3 sequences in its table, and 6.5% to 9% of those were observed once. Of the sample, around 2.6% falls within the top ten clones. The label giving this sample's treatment or condition can be read as: live attenuated yellow fever vaccine strain. Here the sequenced sample was CD4+ T cells sorted from PBMCs, taken 35 to 50 days after the first yellow fever vaccination. The receptors come from a man between 18 and 35 years old who received the YFV17D yellow fever vaccine.

The table lists this clonotype with a few counts. The chain is built from TRBV5-1 and TRBJ2-3; a possible D gene is TRBD2 (5 bases). This CDR3 comprises 14 residues. CDR1 is SGHRS and CDR2 is YFSETQ in the germline V gene. V shed 3 bases and J shed 0 bases, with 8 bases lying between them. The CDR3 nucleotides read TGCGCCAGCAGCTCGCGACTAAGCACAGATACGCAGTATTTT. Its protein is CASSSRLSTDTQYF.

This clonotype has a count of ten or more. The J gene is TRBJ2-2, the V gene TRBV4-3, with a possible D match to TRBD2 (5 bases). The ends were cut back, 0 bases at V and 4 bases at J, with 18 bases in the middle. The germline V gene encodes CDR1 LGHNA and CDR2 YSLEER. This CDR3 spans 18 amino acids. The chain's CDR3 is CASSQDRVGSSGTGELFF. The CDR3 DNA is TGCGCCAGCAGCCAAGATAGGGTTGGGAGCTCAGGCACCGGGGAGCTGTTTTTT.

This clonotype was detected ten times or more. V is TRBV20-1 and J is TRBJ2-1; possibly TRBD1 for D (5 bases). Trimming removed 6 bases from V and 8 bases from J, with 8 bases in between. Germline V CDR1 and CDR2: DFQATT, SNEGSKA (reference sequence). The CDR3 loop spans 10 amino acids. In DNA form, the CDR3 reads TGCAGTGCAATCAGGGATGAGCAGTTCTTC. This codes for CSAIRDEQFF.

This clonotype was seen repeatedly, ten times or more. CDR3 amino acids: CASSFGTGWVNEQFF. Here the CDR3 DNA reads TGTGCCAGCAGCTTTGGTACAGGTTGGGTTAATGAGCAGTTCTTC. The chain employs TRBV5-5 and TRBJ2-1, with TRBD1 as a possible D gene (5 bases). Germline V gene lookup returns CDR1 SGHKS and CDR2 YYEKEE (reference sequence). V was clipped by 2 bases and J by 7 bases, with 16 bases between them. This CDR3 is 15 amino acids long.

This clonotype was detected ten times or more. J is TRBJ2-6 and V is TRBV14; D is unresolved. The CDR3 runs to 16 residues. Germline V gene sequence: CDR1 SGHDN, CDR2 FVKESK. Trimming shortened V by 4 bases and J by 0 bases, and 10 bases separated the two germline ends. The CDR3 loop reads CASSRGPYSGANVLTF. The CDR3 region has the DNA TGTGCCAGCAGCCGAGGACCGTACTCTGGGGCCAACGTCCTGACTTTC.

This clonotype was counted between two and nine times. The V and J genes are TRBV5-6 and TRBJ2-7; TRBD2 might be the D (6 bases). This CDR3 is built from 13 residues. V lost 2 bases and J lost 0, with 6 bases in between. In germline, CDR1 is SGHDT, CDR2 YYEEEE. The CDR3 region has the DNA TGTGCCAGCAGCTTCGGGGGCTCCTACGAGCAGTACTTC. This sequence encodes CASSFGGSYEQYF.

This clonotype showed up just once. A much more abundant neighbour one base away suggests this may be a read error. CDR3 nucleotides: TGTGCCAGCCGTGAAATGCACCCCTACGAGCAGTACTTC. Translation gives CASREMHPYEQYF. This chain uses TRBV6-1 with TRBJ2-7; D is uncertain. The CDR3 runs to 13 residues. Germline assignment: CDR1 MNHNS and CDR2 SASEGT.

Worth noting for this clonotype: Since a much larger clone is just one base distant, this may be a read error. This rearrangement joins TRBV18 to TRBJ2-7; D not certain. Trimming stripped 7 bases from V and 2 bases from J, with 9 bases between. Germline values: CDR1 KGHSH, CDR2 LQKENI. The CDR3 runs 12 residues. The CDR3 here is CASLPPTYEQYF. In nucleotides, the CDR3 is TGTGCCAGCTTACCGCCGACCTACGAGCAGTACTTC.

There are many counts of this clonotype. The rearrangement links TRBV10-3 to TRBJ2-7; D is possibly TRBD1 (6 bases). Trimming took 4 bases from V and 1 from J, leaving 14 bases between them. The CDR3 has 15 amino acids. Germline CDR1 and CDR2: ENHRY and SYGVKD. CDR3 amino acids: CAISGRTASSYEQYF. The CDR3 bases are TGTGCCATCAGTGGACGGACAGCGTCGTCCTACGAGCAGTACTTC.

This clonotype appeared many times. CDR3 region: CASSPRTYNEQFF. Here the CDR3 DNA reads TGTGCCAGCTCACCAAGGACATACAATGAGCAGTTCTTC. The gene calls are TRBV18 and TRBJ2-1, with a possible D match to TRBD1 (5 bases). Germline-derived CDR1 and CDR2 are KGHSH and LQKENI. V lost 2 bases and J 4 bases, leaving 6 bases between the germline ends. CDR3 length: 13 amino acids.

This clonotype occurred many times. The V and J genes are TRBV6-1 and TRBJ1-4; 8 bases map to TRBD1. Germline values: CDR1 MNHNS, CDR2 SASEGT. Germline trimming cut 5 bases from V and 8 bases from J; bases unmatched to any gene: 7. The CDR3 is made up of 14 amino acids. The CDR3 loop is CASSRTGSDEKLFF. In nucleotides, the CDR3 is TGTGCCAGCAGTCGGACAGGGTCAGACGAAAAACTGTTTTTT.

This clonotype showed up many times. The V and J genes are TRBV7-8 and TRBJ2-3; no clear D gene. The length of the CDR3 is 12 residues. Germline V gene data show CDR1 as SGHVS and CDR2 as FQNEAQ. Trimming left V 3 bases short and J 3 bases short, with 4 bases between. Here the CDR3 reads CASSFRTDTQYF. The CDR3 nucleotides read TGTGCCAGCAGCTTCCGAACAGATACGCAGTATTTT.

This clonotype was seen many times. The chain combines TRBV12-3 or TRBV12-4 with TRBJ2-6; D is perhaps TRBD2 (5 bases). Trimming shortened V by 7 bases and J by 4 bases, and 14 bases separated the two germline ends. The CDR3 runs to 15 residues. Here the CDR3 reads CASTLRGSGANVLTF. Here the CDR3 DNA reads TGTGCCAGCACGCTCCGGGGATCCGGGGCCAACGTCCTGACTTTC.

This clonotype has ten or more counts. CDR3 protein: CASSLGQRSYNSPLHF. The CDR3 DNA reads TGTGCCAGCAGCTTGGGGCAGAGAAGTTATAATTCACCCCTCCACTTT. The chain recombines TRBV5-4 with TRBJ1-6; D call uncertain. The CDR3 extends over 16 amino acids. Per germline, CDR1 SGHNT and CDR2 YYREEE (reference sequence). V was trimmed by 0 bases and J by 4 bases, leaving 11 bases between them. Full variable domain (rest looked up from reference TRBV5-4 and TRBJ1-6): ETGVTQSPTHLIKTRGQQVTLRCSSQSGHNTVSWYQQALGQGPQFIFQYYREEENGRGNFPPRFSGLQFPNYSSELNVNALELDDSALYLCASSLGQRSYNSPLHFGNGTRLTVT.

A remark on this clonotype: A much larger clonotype is one base distant, so this may be a read error. Because the CDR3 is missing its conserved closing phenylalanine or tryptophan, this is likely a read error. The V call is TRBV27, the J call TRBJ2-5, with 7 bases identical to TRBD1. The length of the CDR3 is 16 residues. Germline V gene data show CDR1 as MNHEY and CDR2 as SMNVEV (reference sequence). V was pared by 4 bases and J by 5 bases, with 13 bases of the junction left unmatched. The CDR3 is CASSSHRGPLRETQYI. The CDR3 DNA sequence: TGTGCCAGCAGTTCCCACAGGGGCCCTTTGAGGGAGACCCAGTACATC.

This clonotype was seen many times. The V and J genes are TRBV4-3 and TRBJ2-7, with D hard to call. CDR1 and CDR2 (germline): LGHNA, YSLEER. The CDR3 runs 15 residues. V lost 3 bases to trimming and J lost 1 base, with 13 bases between them. In DNA, the CDR3 is TGCGCCAGCAGCCAGTCGGTCCAGGAATCCTACGAGCAGTACTTC. Its protein is CASSQSVQESYEQYF.

About this clonotype itself: It may be a read error: a sequence one base away is much more abundant. This chain uses TRBV12-3 or TRBV12-4 with TRBJ2-3; 10 bases are a match to TRBD2. The CDR3 covers 16 residues. With V trimmed by 5 bases and J by 2 bases, 7 bases remained unmatched. CDR3 loop: CASSLNSGGPTDTQYF. The CDR3 DNA reads TGTGCCAGCAGTCTGAATAGCGGGGGGCCCACAGATACGCAGTATTTT.

V usage is TRBV5-1 and J usage is TRBJ2-1; D is ambiguous. Per germline, CDR1 SGHRS and CDR2 YFSETQ. This CDR3 spans 12 amino acids. V was shortened by 6 bases and J by 9 bases, with 13 bases between the two germline ends. CDR3 bases: TGCGCCAGCATCGACATTTCGGGTGAGCAGTTCTTC. This sequence encodes CASIDISGEQFF.

The gene calls are TRBV5-4 and TRBJ1-2; TRBD1 matches at 9 bases. V was pared by 4 bases and J by 2 bases, with 3 bases of the junction left unmatched. The CDR3 sequence is 14 residues long. Germline-derived CDR1 and CDR2 are SGHNT and YYREEE (reference sequence). The CDR3 DNA reads as TGTGCCAGCAGCCTTACAGGGGGCAACTATGGCTACACCTTC. Its protein is CASSLTGGNYGYTF.

The sample holds many counts of this clonotype. The chain joins TRBV5-1 to TRBJ2-2; D gene ambiguous. The ends were cut back, 5 bases at V and 2 bases at J, with 10 bases in the middle. The CDR3 covers 14 residues. The V gene's germline CDR1 is SGHRS and CDR2 YFSETQ. The CDR3 reads CASRMPHNTGELFF. Written as DNA, the CDR3 is TGCGCCAGCAGGATGCCCCACAACACCGGGGAGCTGTTTTTT.

This clonotype was counted ten times or more. The rearrangement joins TRBV5-1 to TRBJ2-1; 7 nucleotides match TRBD2. The CDR3 spans 14 residues. Germline trimming cut 7 bases from V and 0 bases from J; bases unmatched to any gene: 4. Germline values: CDR1 SGHRS, CDR2 YFSETQ. The CDR3 protein is CASLRDYSYNEQFF. In nucleotides, the CDR3 is TGCGCCAGCCTACGGGACTACTCCTACAATGAGCAGTTCTTC.

This clonotype was recorded a few times. The J gene is TRBJ2-5, the V gene TRBV7-9; either TRBD1 or TRBD2 may fit D (7 bases each). V shed 10 bases and J shed 3 bases, with 15 bases lying between them. The germline V gene encodes CDR1 SEHNR and CDR2 FQNEAQ (reference sequence). This CDR3 is built from 13 residues. This CDR3 is CAIRQGGEETQYF. The CDR3 bases are TGTGCCATTCGACAGGGAGGGGAAGAGACCCAGTACTTC.

This clonotype was recorded a few times. The chain couples TRBV7-2 to TRBJ2-5; 13 nucleotides agree with TRBD2. The V and J ends lost 5 bases and 3 bases, in that order; junction bases with no gene match: 6. The germline CDR1 and CDR2 sequences are SGHTA and FQGNSA. CDR3 length equals 16 residues. The CDR3 DNA sequence: TGTGCCAGCAGCCAAGGACTAGCGGGGGCCGAAGAGACCCAGTACTTC. Translation gives CASSQGLAGAEETQYF.

At least ten counts were recorded for this clonotype. This chain links TRBV6-5 with TRBJ1-4; possibly TRBD1 for D (5 bases). From germline, CDR1 is MNHEY and CDR2 SVGAGI. V shed 0 bases and J shed 8 bases, with 16 bases lying between them. The CDR3 spans 16 residues. The CDR3 loop reads CASSYSLSRVAEKLFF. In DNA form, the CDR3 reads TGTGCCAGCAGTTACTCATTAAGCAGGGTTGCCGAAAAACTGTTTTTT.

The sample holds many counts of this clonotype. The chain uses TRBV20-1 and TRBJ1-4, with unresolved D. This CDR3 region has 14 residues. The germline V and J ends were trimmed by 0 bases and 8 bases, with 13 bases remaining between them. Germline CDR1 is DFQATT and CDR2 is SNEGSKA (reference sequence). CDR3 sequence reads: CSARDPTRAEKLFF. In DNA, the CDR3 is TGCAGTGCTAGAGATCCTACTCGGGCGGAAAAACTGTTTTTT.

This chain links TRBV18 with TRBJ2-7, with 7 bases fitting TRBD1. From germline, CDR1 is KGHSH and CDR2 LQKENI. The CDR3 covers 15 residues. V shed 3 bases and J 2 bases; nucleotides not matched to a gene: 7. The DNA of the CDR3 is TGTGCCAGCTCACCGCGTCCCCAGGGGGCCTACGAGCAGTACGTC. Amino acid sequence: CASSPRPQGAYEQYV.

This chain links TRBV7-2 with TRBJ2-5, with 8 bases matching TRBD2. In germline, CDR1 is SGHTA, CDR2 FQGNSA. Germline trimming cut 2 bases from V and 1 base from J; bases unmatched to any gene: 9. The CDR3 consists of 17 residues. The CDR3 region is CASSLWGGAGGQETQYF. The DNA for the CDR3 is TGTGCCAGCAGCTTATGGGGGGGGGCGGGAGGCCAAGAGACCCAGTACTTC.

This clonotype was picked up many times. V usage is TRBV7-2 and J usage is TRBJ1-2; D is uncertain. This CDR3 is built from 14 residues. V lost 5 bases to trimming and J lost 7 bases, with 17 bases between them. CDR1 SGHTA and CDR2 FQGNSA come from the germline V gene. CDR3 residues: CASSPEATGFGYTF. The CDR3 DNA follows: TGTGCCAGCAGCCCGGAGGCCACCGGGTTTGGCTACACCTTC.

A few counts support this clonotype. The chain joins TRBV11-1 to TRBJ1-5; a weak D match, TRBD1 (5 bases). This CDR3 has 18 residues. Germline V gene lookup returns CDR1 SGHAT and CDR2 FQDESV (reference sequence). V lost 2 bases to trimming and J lost 6 bases, with 23 bases between them. The CDR3, as DNA: TGTGCCAGCAGCTTACAGGTGACAGCCAATGAGGTGGGTCAGCCCCAGCATTTT. It yields the protein CASSLQVTANEVGQPQHF.

This clonotype has ten or more counts. The rearrangement uses TRBV6-4 and TRBJ2-4, with TRBD1 matching over 7 bases. Germline loops: CDR1 MRHNA, CDR2 SNTAGT. The CDR3 length is 15 residues. The V segment lost 0 bases and the J segment 1 base; nucleotides outside the gene matches: 0. In DNA, the CDR3 is TGTGCCAGCAGTGACTCGGACAGGGCCAAAAACATTCAGTACTTC. This encodes CASSDSDRAKNIQYF.